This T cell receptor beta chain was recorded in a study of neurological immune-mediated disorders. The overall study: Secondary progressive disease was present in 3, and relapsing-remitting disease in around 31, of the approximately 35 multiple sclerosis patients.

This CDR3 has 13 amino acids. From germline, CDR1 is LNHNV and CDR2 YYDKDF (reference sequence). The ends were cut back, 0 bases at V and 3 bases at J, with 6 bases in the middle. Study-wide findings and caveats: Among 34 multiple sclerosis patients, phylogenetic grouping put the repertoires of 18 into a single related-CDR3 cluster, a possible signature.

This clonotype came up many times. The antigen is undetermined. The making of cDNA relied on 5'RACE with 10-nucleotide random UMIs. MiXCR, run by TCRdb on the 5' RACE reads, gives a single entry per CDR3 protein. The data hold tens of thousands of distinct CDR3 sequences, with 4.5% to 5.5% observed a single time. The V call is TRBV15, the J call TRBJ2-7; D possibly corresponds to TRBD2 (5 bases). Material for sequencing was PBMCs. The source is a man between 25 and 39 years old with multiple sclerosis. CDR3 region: CATSRDRGYEQYF. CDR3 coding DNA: TGTGCCACCAGCAGAGATCGGGGCTACGAGCAGTACTTC.